One and the same sample provided the 30 T cell receptor beta chains below, sequenced in a study of blood T cell repertoires in COVID-19. Method: immunoSEQ multiplex PCR; TCRdb's copy keeps in-frame clones and lacks some. Of approximately 100,000 clones in the sample, approximately 92% are singletons; the top ten hold about 5.7%. Input material: peripheral blood. All receptors come from a man aged 45 to 65 with active COVID-19.

V and J are TRBV13 and TRBJ1-1, with D tentatively TRBD1 (5 bases). The CDR3 is 14 residues long. CDR1 PRHDT and CDR2 FYEKMQ come from the germline V gene (reference sequence). V was pared by 1 base and J by 10 bases, with 16 bases between. The CDR3, as DNA: TGTGCCAGCAGCTTAGTGAAGGCGGCTACAGGAGCTTTCTTT. This translates into CASSLVKAATGAFF.

In this sample, this clone turned up a few times. The chain joins TRBV5-1 to TRBJ2-2; 8 positions agree with TRBD2. The V gene end was trimmed by 2 bases and the J gene end by 0 bases; junction bases not matched to a gene: 12. The germline CDR1 and CDR2 sequences are SGHRS and YFSETQ. The CDR3 has 19 residues. The CDR3 coding sequence is TGCGCCAGCAGCTTAAGGCAGACCACTAGCGGACCGAACACCGGGGAGCTGTTTTTT. This encodes CASSLRQTTSGPNTGELFF.

The chain carries TRBV2 and TRBJ1-4; 8 positions match TRBD1. The CDR3 has 13 amino acids. V was pared by 1 base and J by 8 bases, with 0 bases of the junction left unmatched. CDR1 and CDR2 from the germline V gene are SNHLY and FYNNEI. The chain's CDR3 is CASSEDRGEKLFF. As DNA, the CDR3 is TGTGCCAGCAGTGAAGACAGGGGGGAAAAACTGTTTTTT.

This chain joins TRBV9 and TRBJ2-1, with D possibly matching TRBD2 (6 bases). CDR1 and CDR2 (germline): SGDLS, YYNGEE. This CDR3 region has 15 residues. The ends were cut back, 3 bases at V and 8 bases at J, with 18 bases in the middle. The CDR3: CASSAQRASRHEQFF. CDR3 coding DNA: TGTGCCAGCAGCGCCCAGCGGGCTAGTCGTCATGAGCAGTTCTTC.

The V gene is TRBV7-2, the J gene TRBJ2-7, with 7 positions matching TRBD2. CDR1 SGHTA and CDR2 FQGNSA come from the germline V gene. The CDR3 sequence is 14 residues long. The V segment lost 5 bases and the J segment 6 bases; nucleotides outside the gene matches: 10. The CDR3 sequence is CASSPGLVSPEQYF. The CDR3 coding sequence is TGTGCCAGCAGCCCCGGACTAGTTAGCCCCGAGCAGTACTTC.

The chain employs TRBV11-3 and TRBJ2-5, with TRBD1 matching over 9 bases. J lost 5 bases, V lost 5 bases, and 6 bases had no gene match. CDR1 and CDR2 from the germline V gene are SGHNT and YENEEA. The CDR3 consists of 14 residues. CDR3 in DNA: TGTGCCAGCAGCCGGGGACAGGGAATCGAGACCCAGTACTTC. Its translation is CASSRGQGIETQYF.

V is TRBV15 and J is TRBJ2-1; possibly TRBD1 for D (6 bases). Germline V gene data show CDR1 as LNHNV and CDR2 as YYDKDF (reference sequence). Trimming stripped 1 base from V and 11 bases from J, with 12 bases between. The CDR3 runs to 13 residues. For the CDR3, the DNA is TGTGCCACCAGCAGAGTTCTGGACAGAAAGCAGTTCTTC. It yields the protein CATSRVLDRKQFF.

V usage is TRBV6-6 and J usage is TRBJ1-2; 9 bases are a match to TRBD1. Trimming removed 6 bases from V and 6 bases from J; junction bases left unmatched: 11. The CDR3 runs 15 residues. CDR1 and CDR2 from the germline V gene are MNHNY and SVGAGI (reference sequence). The CDR3 sequence is CASSPWGQGYNGYTF. DNA of the CDR3: TGTGCCAGCAGCCCTTGGGGACAGGGTTATAATGGCTACACCTTC.

V is TRBV5-1 and J is TRBJ2-1; D is uncertain. Between the trimmed V and J ends, which lost 0 bases and 1 base, there was a span of 26 bases. CDR1 is SGHRS, CDR2 YFSETQ, per germline. The CDR3 runs to 21 residues. In nucleotides, the CDR3 is TGCGCCAGCAGCTTGGCCAATATTGCGGAGCCTAAAAGAACTTCCTACAATGAGCAGTTCTTC. This translates into CASSLANIAEPKRTSYNEQFF.

The rearrangement joins TRBV5-1 to TRBJ2-7; D gene uncertain. Germline V gene sequence: CDR1 SGHRS, CDR2 YFSETQ. The V gene lost 5 bases and the J gene lost 2 bases, with 17 bases spanning the gap. The CDR3 runs 15 residues. CDR3 DNA: TGCGCCAGCAGACAAAGGCCAGGTGCGACCTACGAGCAGTACTTC. Its translation is CASRQRPGATYEQYF.

The chain combines TRBV28 with TRBJ1-4; 7 bases fit TRBD1. Germline lookup yields CDR1 MDHEN and CDR2 SYDVKM. Trimming removed 7 bases from V and 5 bases from J; junction bases left unmatched: 7. The CDR3 has 14 residues. The CDR3 reads CASNRDSLNEKLFF. The CDR3 DNA is TGTGCCAGCAACCGGGACAGCCTGAATGAAAAACTGTTTTTT.

This sequence joins TRBV24-1 and TRBJ2-1; TRBD2 aligns across 11 bases. The junction had 11 bases not matched to a gene; V was cut back by 2 bases and J by 3 bases. Germline CDR1 reads KGHDR; CDR2 reads SFDVKD. CDR3 length: 19 residues. CDR3 DNA: TGTGCCACCAGTGATTCAGCGGCCCTAGCGGGAGGCCTCTACAATGAGCAGTTCTTC. This sequence encodes CATSDSAALAGGLYNEQFF.

This chain joins TRBV9 and TRBJ2-1, with D tentatively TRBD2 (7 bases). V lost 7 bases, J lost 2 bases, and 16 bases lay in between. The CDR3 length is 15 residues. Germline V lookup: CDR1 SGDLS, CDR2 YYNGEE. DNA for the CDR3: TGTGCCAGCGGGAGTGGGGGGGGCCCCTACAATGAGCAGTTCTTC. Amino acid sequence: CASGSGGGPYNEQFF. The complete variable domain, with remaining parts taken from reference TRBV9 and TRBJ2-1, reads DSGVTQTPKHLITATGQRVTLRCSPRSGDLSVYWYQQSLDQGLQFLIQYYNGEERAKGNILERFSAQQFPDLHSELNLSSLELGDSALYFCASGSGGGPYNEQFFGPGTRLTVL.

The chain recombines TRBV5-1 with TRBJ1-1; unclear D gene. V shed 0 bases and J shed 1 base, with 10 bases lying between them. This CDR3 has 15 residues. The germline CDR1 and CDR2 sequences are SGHRS and YFSETQ. Here the CDR3 reads CASSLEPQPNTEAFF. In DNA, the CDR3 is TGCGCCAGCAGCTTGGAACCACAGCCGAACACTGAAGCTTTCTTT.

The chain couples TRBV2 to TRBJ2-5; D gene ambiguous. Germline CDR1 and CDR2: SNHLY and FYNNEI. V lost 6 bases and J lost 2, with 16 bases in between. The CDR3 is made up of 15 amino acids. The CDR3 DNA sequence: TGTGCCAGCAGCATTAGTAGGATAGCTCAAGAGACCCAGTACTTC. Encoded protein: CASSISRIAQETQYF.

The rearrangement uses TRBV19 and TRBJ2-7; 7 positions match TRBD2. The germline V gene has CDR1 LNHDA and CDR2 SQIVND (reference sequence). V was pared by 5 bases and J by 2 bases, with 9 bases of the junction left unmatched. The CDR3 is 15 residues long. CDR3 sequence reads: CASSPRGGPTYEQYF. In DNA, the CDR3 is TGTGCCAGTAGTCCCCGCGGGGGACCGACCTACGAGCAGTACTTC.

The CDR3 DNA sequence: TGTGCCAGCAGTAACTCAGGGACAGGGCTATCACCCCTCCACTTT. It translates to CASSNSGTGLSPLHF. This sequence joins TRBV28 and TRBJ1-6; TRBD1 matches 9 bases. V shed 5 bases, J shed 10 bases, and the junction held 9 bases outside the gene matches. The CDR3 is made up of 15 amino acids. Germline V lookup: CDR1 MDHEN, CDR2 SYDVKM. The full variable domain, in which reference TRBV28 and TRBJ1-6 provide the parts outside the CDR3, is DVKVTQSSRYLVKRTGEKVFLECVQDMDHENMFWYRQDPGLGLRLIYFSYDVKMKEKGDIPEGYSVSREKKERFSLILESASTNQTSMYLCASSNSGTGLSPLHFGNGTRLTVT.

J is TRBJ1-3 and V is TRBV6-6, with D perhaps matching TRBD1 (6 bases). With 6 bases removed from V and 0 bases from J, the gap between germline ends came to 12 bases. This CDR3 is 15 amino acids long. Germline assignment: CDR1 MNHNY and CDR2 SVGAGI (reference sequence). CDR3 sequence (DNA): TGTGCCAGCAGAAACTTGGACAGCTCTGGAAACACCATATATTTT. Residues: CASRNLDSSGNTIYF.

The chain joins TRBV18 to TRBJ2-5; tentatively, D is TRBD1 (6 bases). Germline-derived CDR1 and CDR2 are KGHSH and LQKENI. V lost 5 bases, J lost 1 base, and 14 bases lay in between. The CDR3 loop spans 15 amino acids. CDR3 sequence reads: CASSIGQTLQETQYF. The CDR3 DNA is TGTGCCAGCTCAATCGGACAGACCCTCCAAGAGACCCAGTACTTC.

The CDR3 nucleotides read TGTGCCAGCAGACAACAGGGCCCTGGGGCCAACGTCCTGACTTTC. Protein: CASRQQGPGANVLTF. The chain links TRBV6-5 to TRBJ2-6; D is possibly TRBD1 (6 bases). The CDR3 is 15 residues long. With 6 bases removed from V and 2 bases from J, the gap between germline ends came to 11 bases. Germline V lookup: CDR1 MNHEY, CDR2 SVGAGI.

V gene TRBV15 combines with J gene TRBJ2-1, with 9 bases lining up with TRBD1. This CDR3 has 17 residues. Germline V lookup: CDR1 LNHNV, CDR2 YYDKDF (reference sequence). The trim removed 1 base at V and 8 bases at J, leaving 12 bases unmatched. This CDR3 reads CATSRGRPGQGQHEQFF. Here the CDR3 DNA reads TGTGCCACCAGCAGAGGACGACCGGGACAGGGACAGCATGAGCAGTTCTTC.

This clone was seen only a few times. The gene calls are TRBV30 and TRBJ1-2; D may be TRBD1 (6 bases). Germline V gives CDR1 GTSNPN, CDR2 SVGIG (reference sequence). This CDR3 is built from 15 residues. Trimming cost V 3 bases and J 4 bases, with 18 bases left between them. CDR3 sequence reads: CAWSTLETGLYGYTF. CDR3 sequence (DNA): TGTGCCTGGAGCACACTCGAGACAGGACTCTATGGCTACACCTTC.

The chain recombines TRBV27 with TRBJ2-7; 12 nucleotides agree with TRBD2. The ends lost 8 bases at V and 0 bases at J; junction bases unmatched: 11. The CDR3 spans 17 residues. Looked up from germline, CDR1 is MNHEY and CDR2 is SMNVEV (reference sequence). The CDR3 sequence: CASGPASGRGSSYEQYF. The CDR3 bases are TGTGCCAGCGGGCCGGCTAGCGGGAGGGGCAGCTCCTACGAGCAGTACTTC.

This chain joins TRBV7-2 and TRBJ2-1; D ambiguous. Germline V CDR1 and CDR2: SGHTA, FQGNSA. V was pared by 1 base and J by 1 base, with 8 bases between. The CDR3 length is 15 residues. CDR3 sequence reads: CASSLGGPSYNEQFF. CDR3 coding DNA: TGTGCCAGCAGCTTAGGAGGCCCGTCCTACAATGAGCAGTTCTTC.

The chain carries TRBV19 and TRBJ2-1, with D possibly TRBD2 on 6 matching bases. With 4 bases removed from V and 4 bases from J, the gap between germline ends came to 8 bases. This CDR3 has 13 amino acids. Germline loops: CDR1 LNHDA, CDR2 SQIVND (reference sequence). CDR3 region: CASSSGTYNEQFF. CDR3 nucleotide sequence: TGTGCCAGTAGTAGCGGGACGTACAATGAGCAGTTCTTC.

The chain links TRBV7-2 to TRBJ2-5; TRBD2 matches 9 bases. The germline gives CDR1 SGHTA, CDR2 FQGNSA. The CDR3 contains 14 residues. J was trimmed by 2 bases and V by 2 bases; bases with no gene match: 0. CDR3: CASSLTSGQETQYF. The CDR3 DNA reads TGTGCCAGCAGCTTAACTAGCGGGCAAGAGACCCAGTACTTC.

The chain is built from TRBV11-2 and TRBJ2-5, with D hard to call. Germline V gene data show CDR1 as SGHAT and CDR2 as FQNNGV. V lost 1 base and J 1 base, leaving 10 bases between the germline ends. The CDR3 is 15 amino acids. The CDR3 bases are TGTGCCAGCAGCTTAGGCGTAGGAGCCCAAGAGACCCAGTACTTC. Its protein product is CASSLGVGAQETQYF.

As to this clone: Additional DNA sequences in this sample encode the identical CDR3. CDR3 loop: CASSLGQGFYNEQFF. The DNA of the CDR3 is TGTGCCAGCAGCTTAGGTCAGGGTTTTTACAATGAGCAGTTCTTC. V usage is TRBV7-2 and J usage is TRBJ2-1; D may be TRBD1 (5 bases). V lost 1 base and J 4 bases, leaving 11 bases between the germline ends. The CDR3 is 15 amino acids. Germline V lookup: CDR1 SGHTA, CDR2 FQGNSA.

The chain recombines TRBV6-2 or TRBV6-3 with TRBJ1-2; the match to TRBD1 covers 8 bases. The CDR3 length is 15 residues. The V gene's germline CDR1 is MNHEY and CDR2 SVGEGT. J gave up 0 bases and V 5 bases, and 5 bases lay outside the gene matches. The CDR3 reads CASSTPGGSNYGYTF. CDR3 nucleotide sequence: TGTGCCAGCAGTACCCCAGGGGGCTCTAACTATGGCTACACCTTC.

J is TRBJ2-4 and V is TRBV20-1; 7 nucleotides match TRBD2. The V gene's germline CDR1 is DFQATT and CDR2 SNEGSKA (reference sequence). CDR3 size: 15 residues. Losses at the gene ends were 3 bases for V and 2 bases for J; bases not matched to a gene: 7. The CDR3 coding sequence is TGCAGTGCTAGTAATAGCGGGTCAACCAAAAACATTCAGTACTTC. Translating it yields CSASNSGSTKNIQYF.